This T cell receptor beta chain was recovered during a study of ipilimumab plus nivolumab after autologous stem cell transplantation. Profiled with immunoSEQ multiplex PCR; TCRdb holds only in-frame clones, not every one. In the table there are 9,400 or so clones, about two thirds of which are singletons. This clone appeared a few times. Ipilimumab, 1 mg/kg, started 14 to 28 days after autologous transplant. Dosing: nivolumab 3 mg/kg IV, weeks 1, 4, 7, 10, then every two weeks to week 26. The TCR comes from a female donor with multiple myeloma. The sample in question was PBMCs, obtained in a trial of ipilimumab plus nivolumab as post-transplant consolidation.

CDR3 amino acids: CASALAGFVYEQYF. The CDR3 coding sequence is TGTGCCAGCGCGCTAGCGGGTTTTGTGTACGAGCAGTACTTC. This chain links TRBV28 with TRBJ2-7; 8 positions match TRBD2. The length of the CDR3 is 14 residues. Germline CDR1 and CDR2: MDHEN and SYDVKM. The V gene end was trimmed by 8 bases and the J gene end by 4 bases; junction bases not matched to a gene: 10.